What follows are 9 T cell receptor beta chains derived from one specimen sequenced in a study of shared clonotypes between healthy human individuals. Measured with immunoSEQ multiplex PCR; TCRdb has only the in-frame clones, and not every one. This table has 2 million to 3 million clones, 93% appearing once. Specimen: naive CD4+ T cells from PBMCs. The subset: CD45RA+ positively selected. The source is a man aged 18 to 29 in good health. Some clones in this sample may be carry-over from other donors' samples.

In the case of this clone: This sample also contains other DNA sequences that code for the same CDR3. In DNA form, the CDR3 reads TGTGCCAGCAGTGAGAGTAGATACGAGCAGTACTTC. This sequence encodes CASSESRYEQYF. The chain carries TRBV6-1 and TRBJ2-7; D not certain. Trimming left V 3 bases short and J 4 bases short, with 7 bases between. CDR1 and CDR2 from the germline V gene are MNHNS and SASEGT. This CDR3 has 12 amino acids.

The J gene is TRBJ2-1, the V gene TRBV28, with unresolved D. The ends were cut back, 3 bases at V and 8 bases at J, with 14 bases in the middle. The CDR3 runs 14 residues. The germline CDR1 and CDR2 sequences are MDHEN and SYDVKM. CDR3 loop: CASSFSGVVHEQFF. The CDR3 region has the DNA TGTGCCAGCAGTTTTTCAGGTGTCGTGCATGAGCAGTTCTTC.

The gene calls are TRBV5-5 and TRBJ2-1, with TRBD2 matching over 14 bases. CDR3 length: 16 amino acids. CDR1 and CDR2 from the germline V gene are SGHKS and YYEKEE (reference sequence). V lost 4 bases and J lost 7; bases outside the gene matches: 7. Written as DNA, the CDR3 is TGTGCCAGCAGCCTGGGACTAGCGGGAGCCTTAAATGAGCAGTTCTTC. It translates to CASSLGLAGALNEQFF. The whole variable domain, filled in from reference TRBV5-5 and TRBJ2-1, reads DAGVTQSPTHLIKTRGQQVTLRCSPISGHKSVSWYQQVLGQGPQFIFQYYEKEERGRGNFPDRFSARQFPNYSSELNVNALLLGDSALYLCASSLGLAGALNEQFFGPGTRLTVL.

V and J are TRBV5-1 and TRBJ2-3; TRBD2 aligns across 13 bases. Germline V CDR1 and CDR2: SGHRS, YFSETQ. V dropped 0 bases and J dropped 8; count of bases not matched to a gene: 3. The CDR3 totals 15 residues. The CDR3 reads CASSLGLAGGSTQYF. DNA for the CDR3: TGCGCCAGCAGCTTGGGACTAGCGGGAGGTAGTACGCAGTATTTT.

The chain is built from TRBV7-9 and TRBJ1-2; TRBD1 matches at 7 bases. The J segment lost 10 bases and the V segment lost 0 bases, leaving 2 bases of the junction unmatched. Germline loops: CDR1 SEHNR, CDR2 FQNEAQ (reference sequence). The CDR3 runs to 12 residues. DNA for the CDR3: TGTGCCAGCAGCTTAGCAGGGGGCTTCTACACCTTC. Protein: CASSLAGGFYTF.

The chain has TRBV28 and TRBJ2-7; no definite D call. CDR1 and CDR2 (germline): MDHEN, SYDVKM. V was cut by 11 bases and J by 5 bases, with 16 bases left in between. The CDR3 spans 12 residues. The CDR3 protein is CAGGRSVHEQYF. Here the CDR3 DNA reads TGTGCCGGCGGAAGGTCCGTCCACGAGCAGTACTTC.

The V and J genes are TRBV15 and TRBJ2-2; 12 nucleotides match TRBD2. Germline trimming cut 4 bases from V and 0 bases from J; bases unmatched to any gene: 6. Germline V gene data show CDR1 as LNHNV and CDR2 as YYDKDF (reference sequence). CDR3 length: 18 residues. The DNA of the CDR3 is TGTGCCACCAGCAAACAGGGACTAGCGGGCCCGAACACCGGGGAGCTGTTTTTT. This encodes CATSKQGLAGPNTGELFF.

The chain joins TRBV4-1 to TRBJ2-3; 10 bases agree with TRBD2. Germline V gene lookup returns CDR1 MGHRA and CDR2 YSYEKL. There are 17 residues in the CDR3. The V and J ends lost 7 bases and 6 bases, in that order; junction bases with no gene match: 16. In DNA, the CDR3 is TGCGCCAGCACCAAAGGGGGGGGACTAGCGTTTGGTGATACGCAGTATTTT. The encoded protein is CASTKGGGLAFGDTQYF.

This chain uses TRBV5-1 with TRBJ2-3; TRBD2 is a possible D gene (6 bases). Trimming took off 4 bases at V and 0 bases at J, with 15 bases between the two ends. Per the germline V gene, CDR1 is SGHRS and CDR2 is YFSETQ. The CDR3 sequence is 16 residues long. CDR3 nucleotide sequence: TGCGCCAGCAGCGTAAACCAGGGAGGAAGCACAGATACGCAGTATTTT. It codes for CASSVNQGGSTDTQYF.